Reported below is one T cell receptor (beta chain). Its antigen is unidentified. The data were produced by immunoSEQ multiplex PCR, yet TCRdb's version contains in-frame clones alone and is incomplete. The table has about 130,000 clones, approximately 92% seen once. This entry belongs to a study of graft-versus-host responses after intestinal transplantation. In the study overall: Each of the recipients got a multivisceral, liver-intestinal, or isolated intestinal transplant. Every recipient underwent anti-thymocyte globulin induction, then tacrolimus and steroids for around three years.

Regarding the study as a whole: Allograft graft-versus-host to host-versus-graft clonal ratios ran high in patients with graft-donor T cell macrochimerism. GvH clones occurred in recipient marrow; some first appeared in ileum or blood.

Trimming stripped 1 base from V and 6 bases from J, with 13 bases between. CDR1 GTSNPN and CDR2 SVGIG come from the germline V gene (reference sequence). This CDR3 is built from 13 residues. The source is a human donor who received an intestinal transplant. The chain employs TRBV30 and TRBJ2-7; D gene unclear. The sample was unstimulated CD4+ T cells sorted from spleen or lymph node cells, taken before intestinal transplant. CDR3 loop: CAWSGYYSSEQYF. DNA for the CDR3: TGTGCCTGGAGTGGATATTATAGCTCCGAGCAGTACTTC.